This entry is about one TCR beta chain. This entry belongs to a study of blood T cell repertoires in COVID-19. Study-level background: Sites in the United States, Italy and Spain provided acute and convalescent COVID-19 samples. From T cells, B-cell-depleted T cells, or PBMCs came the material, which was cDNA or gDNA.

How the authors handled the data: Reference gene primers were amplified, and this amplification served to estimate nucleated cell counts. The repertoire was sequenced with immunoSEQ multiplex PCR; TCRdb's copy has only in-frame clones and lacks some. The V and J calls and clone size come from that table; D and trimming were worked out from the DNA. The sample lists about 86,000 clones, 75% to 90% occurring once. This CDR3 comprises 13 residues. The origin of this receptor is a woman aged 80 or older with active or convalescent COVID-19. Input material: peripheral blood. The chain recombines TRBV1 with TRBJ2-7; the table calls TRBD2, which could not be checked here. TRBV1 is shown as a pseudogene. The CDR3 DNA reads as TGCACCCGACGCGGACTAGCGCGTTGGGAGCAGTACTTC. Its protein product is CTRRGLARWEQYF.